The rows below give T cell receptor beta chains drawn from one sample of a study of identical twins. TCRdb independently ran MiXCR on the 5' RACE reads; one entry per CDR3 protein. Of 310,000 or so distinct CDR3 sequences in the sample, about 8.1% were seen once. These sequences were also reported in another study, on yellow fever vaccine responses in identical twins.

The sequenced material came from memory (CD45RO+) T cells sorted from blood. These receptor sequences come from a woman aged 18-29 years in good health. Both conserved end residues are part of each CDR3. A D gene is named only where the DNA matches it firmly. Size is omitted from some rows. Given values are once, few, many or a class for expanded clones.

CDR3nt | CDR3aa | v_gene | abundance | j_gene | d_gene
TGTGCCAGCAGTTCCCTCCAGGGAGGGCCAAACTCCTACAATGAGCAGTTCTTC | CASSSLQGGPNSYNEQFF | TRBV27 | few | TRBJ2-1 | TRBD2
TGTGCCAGCAGTTTAGGGACTAGCGGGGGGCCGGATTCCACAGATACGCAGTATTTT | CASSLGTSGGPDSTDTQYF | TRBV12-3/TRBV12-4 | once | TRBJ2-3 | TRBD2
TGCAGCCCACGACAGGGGGGAGAGACCCAGTACTTC | CSPRQGGETQYF | TRBV20-1 | many | TRBJ2-5 | TRBD1
TGTGCCAGCAGCTTAGGTTTGAGCAGAGCATCTGGAAACACCATATATTTT | CASSLGLSRASGNTIYF | TRBV7-9 | many | TRBJ1-3 | NA
TGCGCCAGCAGCTTCGCAGCGGGGTCCACCGGGGAGCTGTTTTTT | CASSFAAGSTGELFF | TRBV5-1 | few | TRBJ2-2 | TRBD2
TGTGCCAGCAGTGCAACAGGGGATTTCACAGATACGCAGTATTTT | CASSATGDFTDTQYF | TRBV6-4 | NA | TRBJ2-3 | TRBD1
TGTGCCAGCAGCCAAGTAGGACTAGCGGAAAACTCCTACGAGCAGTACTTC | CASSQVGLAENSYEQYF | TRBV4-2 | NA | TRBJ2-7 | TRBD2
TGTGCCACCAGCAGAGATGTGGGGGTTAATGAGCAGTTCTTC | CATSRDVGVNEQFF | TRBV15 | NA | TRBJ2-1 | NA
TGCAGTGCTAGAGGCGGGACTAGCGGGGGCACAGATACGCAGTATTTT | CSARGGTSGGTDTQYF | TRBV20-1 | few | TRBJ2-3 | TRBD2
TGTGCCAGCACCAAGGGTGGCAGAACCATCTATGGCTACACCTTC | CASTKGGRTIYGYTF | TRBV6-1 | few | TRBJ1-2 | NA
TGCAGTGCTAGAGATCAGGTCTATAATGAAAAACTGTTTTTT | CSARDQVYNEKLFF | TRBV20-1 | many | TRBJ1-4 | NA
TGTGCCATCAGTGAGTCCCGGGAACACCAGCGCTACTATGGCTACACCTTC | CAISESREHQRYYGYTF | TRBV10-3 | many | TRBJ1-2 | NA
TGTGCCAGCAGTGAGGTAGCGGGAGGAGGAGATGAGCAGTTCTTC | CASSEVAGGGDEQFF | TRBV25-1 | few | TRBJ2-1 | TRBD2
TGTGCCAGCAGTTACACTAGCGGGAGGGCCCCCAATGAGCAGTTCTTC | CASSYTSGRAPNEQFF | TRBV6-5 | NA | TRBJ2-1 | TRBD2
TGTGCCAGCAGCTTAGCCGGGACTAGCGGGCTCTACGAGCAGTACTTC | CASSLAGTSGLYEQYF | TRBV7-9 | NA | TRBJ2-7 | TRBD2
TGTGCCAGCAGTTTATTCGGAGCTGGAAACACCATATATTTT | CASSLFGAGNTIYF | TRBV28 | NA | TRBJ1-3 | NA
TGTGCCAGCAGCTCGAGACAGGGCGGCGATTCCTACAATGAGCAGTTCTTC | CASSSRQGGDSYNEQFF | TRBV7-9 | NA | TRBJ2-1 | TRBD1
TGTGCCAGCAGTGATCCCCACTTAATTAAACCAGGCACAGATACGCAGTATTTT | CASSDPHLIKPGTDTQYF | TRBV6-1 | few | TRBJ2-3 | NA
TGTGCCATCAGTCCGGGCCCTAAAGGGAACACCGGGGAGCTGTTTTTT | CAISPGPKGNTGELFF | TRBV10-3 | NA | TRBJ2-2 | NA
TGTGCCAGCAGCTGGGGGGGGATAGCTTTCTTT | CASSWGGIAFF | TRBV5-6 | NA | TRBJ1-1 | NA
TGCGCCAGCAGCCAGGGGACAGGCAACTATGGCTACACCTTC | CASSQGTGNYGYTF | TRBV4-1 | many | TRBJ1-2 | TRBD1
TGTGCCAGCAGCTCCTCCCTGACAGGCTCAATGAACACTGAAGCTTTCTTT | CASSSSLTGSMNTEAFF | TRBV11-3 | few | TRBJ1-1 | NA
TGTGCCAGCAGCAATGGGACTGGGGCCAACGTCCTGACTTTC | CASSNGTGANVLTF | TRBV21-1 | NA | TRBJ2-6 | NA
TGTGCCATCAGTGAGTCCAGGGCCGGCTACACCTTC | CAISESRAGYTF | TRBV10-3 | few | TRBJ1-2 | NA
TGCGCCAGCAGCTGGGAGGGCCCCCCAGATACGCAGTATTTT | CASSWEGPPDTQYF | TRBV5-1 | many | TRBJ2-3 | TRBD2
TGCGCCAGCAGCCCGGGACTAGCGGGAGGGGAGCAGTACTTC | CASSPGLAGGEQYF | TRBV18 | many | TRBJ2-7 | TRBD2
TGCGCCAGCAGCCCCGTGGGAGTCCGGACAGGGGAGTTTAGGAATGGCTACACCTTC | CASSPVGVRTGEFRNGYTF | TRBV4-1 | few | TRBJ1-2 | TRBD1
TGCAGTGCTAGAGATCTCCTAGCGGGGGTGGTCACCGGGGAGCTGTTTTTT | CSARDLLAGVVTGELFF | TRBV20-1 | NA | TRBJ2-2 | TRBD2
TGTGCCAGCAGCCCCCCGGGACAGGGCGCAACTGAGCAGTTCTTC | CASSPPGQGATEQFF | TRBV7-9 | few | TRBJ2-1 | TRBD1
TGCGCCAGCAGCTCGGGACAGTCCTACAATGAGCAGTTCTTC | CASSSGQSYNEQFF | TRBV5-1 | many | TRBJ2-1 | TRBD1
TGCGCCAGCAGCTTGACCGGGACAGGGTCGTACAATGAGCAGTTCTTC | CASSLTGTGSYNEQFF | TRBV5-1 | many | TRBJ2-1 | TRBD1
TGTGCCAGCAGCGTAGATCCAACTAATGAAAAACTGTTTTTT | CASSVDPTNEKLFF | TRBV9 | few | TRBJ1-4 | NA
TGCGCCAGCAGTAGGGTCCGGGAGGGATACCATGAGCAGTTCTTC | CASSRVREGYHEQFF | TRBV5-1 | many | TRBJ2-1 | TRBD2
TGTGCCAGCAGCTTAGAGGGGACAGTTCCCACCTACGAGCAGTACTTC | CASSLEGTVPTYEQYF | TRBV7-6 | NA | TRBJ2-7 | TRBD1
TGTGCCAGCAGTCCCCGGGACAAGGGGAACTACAATGAGCAGTTCTTC | CASSPRDKGNYNEQFF | TRBV27 | NA | TRBJ2-1 | NA
TGTGCCAGCAGCCAGCGTGGTGGCGGAGGCCAAGAGACCCAGTACTTC | CASSQRGGGGQETQYF | TRBV4-2 | few | TRBJ2-5 | NA
TGCAGTGCTACCCCTCAGGGGACCATGTTCTTC | CSATPQGTMFF | TRBV20-1 | many | TRBJ2-1 | NA
TGCAGTGCTAGTCGGGGTGTTGGCATAGAGACCCAGTACTTC | CSASRGVGIETQYF | TRBV20-1 | NA | TRBJ2-5 | NA
TGCAGTGCTAGAGATAGGGTCGGCGACGATGGCTACACCTTC | CSARDRVGDDGYTF | TRBV20-1 | few | TRBJ1-2 | NA
TGTGCCATCAGTGAGTCGACTCCCGGGACGGGCCCCGAGCAGTACTTC | CAISESTPGTGPEQYF | TRBV10-3 | many | TRBJ2-7 | NA
TGTGCCAGTAGTATGGGGCCCGGGGTCACCGGGGAGCTGTTTTTT | CASSMGPGVTGELFF | TRBV19 | once | TRBJ2-2 | NA
TGTGCCAGCAGTCCATCAGGCCCTTCGGAGACCCAGTACTTC | CASSPSGPSETQYF | TRBV27 | few | TRBJ2-5 | NA
TGCGCCAGCAGTGATATAGTGGGCGAGCAGTACTTC | CASSDIVGEQYF | TRBV10-2 | few | TRBJ2-7 | NA
TGTGCCACCAGCAGAGATAGTCTAAGTAACTATGGCTACACCTTC | CATSRDSLSNYGYTF | TRBV15 | NA | TRBJ1-2 | NA
TGCGCCAGCAGTGCATCCAGGCTTAATGAAAAACTGTTTTTT | CASSASRLNEKLFF | TRBV10-2 | few | TRBJ1-4 | NA
TGTGCCAGCAGTTTCAGTATAGTTAATTCACCCCTCCACTTT | CASSFSIVNSPLHF | TRBV12-3/TRBV12-4 | few | TRBJ1-6 | NA
TGTGCCATCAGTGAAACAGGAACGGACGTCCTGACTTTC | CAISETGTDVLTF | TRBV10-3 | NA | TRBJ2-6 | NA
TGTGCCACCAGTGATCCTTACAATGAGCAGTTCTTC | CATSDPYNEQFF | TRBV24-1 | many | TRBJ2-1 | NA
TGTGCCAGCAGCCGCAATAAGGTCGGCAGCCTGAACACTGAAGCTTTCTTT | CASSRNKVGSLNTEAFF | TRBV12-3/TRBV12-4 | many | TRBJ1-1 | NA
TGTGCCAGCAGTGACTCGAATACCGACTACTGGGGGATCTATGGCTACACCTTC | CASSDSNTDYWGIYGYTF | TRBV6-4 | few | TRBJ1-2 | NA
TGCAGTGCTAGATCCGGGAACTATGGCTACACCTTC | CSARSGNYGYTF | TRBV20-1 | few | TRBJ1-2 | NA
TGTGCCAGCAGCAAAACGGGCCCGGCGGGGGGTGACACCGGGGAGCTGTTTTTT | CASSKTGPAGGDTGELFF | TRBV6-4 | few | TRBJ2-2 | TRBD2
TGTGCCAGCAGCGCCCGACAGGCAGTTTCCTACGAGCAGTACTTC | CASSARQAVSYEQYF | TRBV7-9 | NA | TRBJ2-7 | NA
TGTGCCAGCAGCAATAACAGGGTTGCGTATGAGCAGTTCTTC | CASSNNRVAYEQFF | TRBV7-2 | NA | TRBJ2-1 | NA
TGTGCCAGCAGAGGAGGACCCTCAGGGGGGGAGCAGTACTTC | CASRGGPSGGEQYF | TRBV27 | NA | TRBJ2-7 | NA
TGTGCCAGCAGTTACGGCGGGTCCGCCCGTGGGGGGGAGCTGTTTTTT | CASSYGGSARGGELFF | TRBV6-5 | NA | TRBJ2-2 | NA
TGTGCCAGCAGTGAAGCCGGGACAGGCACAGATACGCAGTATTTT | CASSEAGTGTDTQYF | TRBV6-1 | NA | TRBJ2-3 | TRBD1
TGTGCCAGCAGTTACATCGGGGGGACTGAAGCTTTCTTT | CASSYIGGTEAFF | TRBV6-5 | NA | TRBJ1-1 | NA